A single sample is the source of the 26 T cell receptor beta chains below, sequenced in a study of blood T cell repertoires in COVID-19. The repertoire was sequenced with immunoSEQ multiplex PCR; TCRdb's copy has only in-frame clones and lacks some. Of some 260,000 clones in the sample, 87% were seen once. The sequencing input was PBMCs or T cells enriched from blood (not recorded which). Every receptor here comes from a woman under 40 with acute COVID-19.

To note about this clone: This same CDR3 is encoded by further DNA sequences in the sample. The chain has TRBV19 and TRBJ2-1; no clear D gene. V dropped 3 bases and J dropped 3 bases, with 6 bases sitting between them. This CDR3 region has 13 residues. The germline V gene encodes CDR1 LNHDA and CDR2 SQIVND (reference sequence). This CDR3 is CASSIGRYNEQFF. The CDR3 bases are TGTGCCAGTAGTATTGGCCGCTACAATGAGCAGTTCTTC.

The chain employs TRBV6-5 and TRBJ2-7; TRBD1 is a possible D gene (5 bases). Trimming took 5 bases from V and 3 from J, leaving 17 bases between them. There are 15 residues in the CDR3. CDR1 is MNHEY, CDR2 SVGAGI, per germline. The CDR3 bases are TGTGCCAGCAGTCGCTACTCCAGGGTTGACTACGAGCAGTACTTC. This gives the protein CASSRYSRVDYEQYF.

This rearrangement joins TRBV7-6 to TRBJ1-1; D call uncertain. This CDR3 spans 15 amino acids. The ends were cut back, 4 bases at V and 0 bases at J, with 12 bases in the middle. Germline V gives CDR1 SGHVS, CDR2 FNYEAQ. CDR3 nucleotide sequence: TGTGCCAGCAGCTCCCTAGGAGGGTTGAACACTGAAGCTTTCTTT. Protein: CASSSLGGLNTEAFF. The whole variable domain, filled in from reference TRBV7-6 and TRBJ1-1, reads GAGVSQSPRYKVTKRGQDVALRCDPISGHVSLYWYRQALGQGPEFLTYFNYEAQQDKSGLPNDRFSAERPEGSISTLTIQRTEQRDSAMYRCASSSLGGLNTEAFFGQGTRLTVV.

The rearrangement links TRBV6-5 to TRBJ1-6; 9 bases are a match to TRBD1. CDR3 size: 14 residues. V lost 6 bases to trimming and J lost 10 bases; unmatched junction nucleotides: 7. In germline, CDR1 is MNHEY, CDR2 SVGAGI. CDR3 loop: CASRTGQGGSPLHF. The CDR3 nucleotides are TGTGCCAGCAGAACGGGACAGGGAGGCTCACCCCTCCACTTT.

The genes are TRBV9 and TRBJ2-3; TRBD1 is a possible D gene (5 bases). Per germline, CDR1 SGDLS and CDR2 YYNGEE. This CDR3 comprises 14 residues. V lost 2 bases and J lost 2, with 9 bases in between. CDR3 sequence: CASSVGPDTDTQYF. DNA for the CDR3: TGTGCCAGCAGCGTGGGGCCAGACACAGATACGCAGTATTTT. The whole variable domain, remainder taken from reference TRBV9 and TRBJ2-3, is DSGVTQTPKHLITATGQRVTLRCSPRSGDLSVYWYQQSLDQGLQFLIQYYNGEERAKGNILERFSAQQFPDLHSELNLSSLELGDSALYFCASSVGPDTDTQYFGPGTRLTVL.

This clone was recorded a few times. V usage is TRBV9 and J usage is TRBJ1-1, with 10 bases aligning to TRBD1. Germline V gives CDR1 SGDLS, CDR2 YYNGEE. The V segment lost 2 bases and the J segment 1 base; nucleotides outside the gene matches: 11. CDR3 length: 18 residues. The CDR3 region is CASSVGTGVLTKNTEAFF. CDR3 nucleotides: TGTGCCAGCAGCGTCGGGACAGGGGTTCTTACAAAGAACACTGAAGCTTTCTTT.

This rearrangement joins TRBV29-1 to TRBJ1-2, with D maybe TRBD1 (5 bases). Germline loops: CDR1 SQVTM, CDR2 ANQGSEA. The V end lost 5 bases, the J end lost 0 bases, and 10 bases lay between the germline ends. The CDR3 has 13 amino acids. The CDR3 DNA sequence: TGCAGCGTTCGTACAGGAACTAACTATGGCTACACCTTC. It encodes CSVRTGTNYGYTF.

This clone occurred a few times. V usage is TRBV5-1 and J usage is TRBJ2-5, with 7 nucleotides matching TRBD1. V dropped 4 bases and J dropped 2; count of bases not matched to a gene: 5. Germline CDR1 reads SGHRS; CDR2 reads YFSETQ. The CDR3 contains 14 residues. The CDR3 here is CASSEGQLQETQYF. CDR3 bases: TGCGCCAGCAGCGAGGGACAGCTACAAGAGACCCAGTACTTC.

The chain carries TRBV19 and TRBJ2-7, with a possible D match to TRBD2 (6 bases). Germline V gene lookup returns CDR1 LNHDA and CDR2 SQIVND (reference sequence). Trimming shortened V by 5 bases and J by 5 bases, and 13 bases separated the two germline ends. This CDR3 contains 13 residues. The CDR3 protein is CASSWRARDEQYF. DNA of the CDR3: TGTGCCAGTAGTTGGAGGGCGAGAGACGAGCAGTACTTC.

V gene TRBV11-3 combines with J gene TRBJ2-1; 9 bases fit TRBD2. The V gene end was trimmed by 6 bases and the J gene end by 7 bases; junction bases not matched to a gene: 7. The germline CDR1 and CDR2 sequences are SGHNT and YENEEA. The CDR3 consists of 14 residues. DNA for the CDR3: TGTGCCAGCAGTTATAGCGGGAGTGTGAATGAGCAGTTCTTC. The encoded protein is CASSYSGSVNEQFF.

This chain connects TRBV19 to TRBJ1-6; D unclear. This CDR3 region has 13 residues. V was cut by 5 bases and J by 7 bases, with 9 bases left in between. CDR1 LNHDA and CDR2 SQIVND come from the germline V gene (reference sequence). The CDR3 spells CASSDKRNSPLHF. For the CDR3, the DNA is TGTGCCAGTAGTGACAAACGAAATTCACCCCTCCACTTT.

The chain uses TRBV19 and TRBJ1-3, with D unclear. Deletions cut 3 bases from V and 4 bases from J, with 4 bases between. The CDR3 sequence is 12 residues long. Germline CDR1 and CDR2: LNHDA and SQIVND (reference sequence). CDR3 amino acids: CASSILGNTIYF. The CDR3 coding sequence is TGTGCCAGTAGTATTCTCGGAAACACCATATATTTT.

V is TRBV5-6 and J is TRBJ2-7; D ambiguous. CDR3 length: 12 amino acids. The germline CDR1 and CDR2 sequences are SGHDT and YYEEEE. V was clipped by 6 bases and J by 3 bases, with 10 bases between them. The CDR3 loop reads CASNLLGYEQYF. In DNA form, the CDR3 reads TGTGCCAGCAACCTTCTAGGCTACGAGCAGTACTTC.

The rearrangement links TRBV27 to TRBJ2-2, with 9 nucleotides matching TRBD2. The CDR3 is made up of 13 amino acids. The V segment lost 6 bases and the J segment 9 bases; nucleotides outside the gene matches: 5. Looked up from germline, CDR1 is MNHEY and CDR2 is SMNVEV (reference sequence). CDR3 DNA: TGTGCCAGCAGGGCTAGCGGGATACGGGAGCTGTTTTTT. This sequence encodes CASRASGIRELFF.

The chain combines TRBV7-2 with TRBJ2-2; TRBD2 matches 7 bases. The CDR3 is 14 amino acids. The germline V gene encodes CDR1 SGHTA and CDR2 FQGNSA. Trimming removed 3 bases from V and 8 bases from J; junction bases left unmatched: 6. This CDR3 reads CASSFAGVRGELFF. The CDR3 DNA reads TGTGCCAGCAGCTTTGCGGGAGTTAGAGGGGAGCTGTTTTTT.

The chain couples TRBV3-1 (or the pseudogene TRBV3-2) to TRBJ2-1; 8 bases line up with TRBD1. The J segment lost 5 bases and the V segment lost 0 bases, leaving 12 bases of the junction unmatched. Germline assignment: CDR1 LGHDT and CDR2 YNNKEL (reference sequence). The CDR3 is 18 amino acids. The chain's CDR3 is CASSQDPWQGAFHNEQFF. The CDR3 nucleotides are TGTGCCAGCAGCCAAGATCCCTGGCAGGGGGCCTTCCACAATGAGCAGTTCTTC.

The chain is built from TRBV5-1 and TRBJ2-7, with D perhaps TRBD2 (5 bases). With 3 bases removed from V and 2 bases from J, the gap between germline ends came to 12 bases. The CDR3 loop spans 14 amino acids. Germline V gives CDR1 SGHRS, CDR2 YFSETQ. The CDR3 DNA reads as TGCGCCAGCAGCTCAGGACGGGAAACCTACGAGCAGTACTTC. It specifies CASSSGRETYEQYF.

The rearrangement joins TRBV28 to TRBJ1-1; 11 bases map to TRBD1. CDR1 MDHEN and CDR2 SYDVKM come from the germline V gene. The CDR3 sequence is 15 residues long. Trimming cost V 5 bases and J 4 bases; bases outside gene matches: 6. CDR3 DNA sequence: TGTGCCAGCAGTATAGGACAGGGGGCGAGCACTGAAGCTTTCTTT. Translating it yields CASSIGQGASTEAFF.

The rearrangement joins TRBV28 to TRBJ1-2; D perhaps matches TRBD1 (6 bases). This CDR3 is 14 amino acids long. Germline loops: CDR1 MDHEN, CDR2 SYDVKM. V lost 4 bases and J 4 bases, leaving 13 bases between the germline ends. The CDR3 reads CASSSQTGFYGYTF. CDR3 in DNA: TGTGCCAGCAGTTCTCAGACAGGATTCTATGGCTACACCTTC.

The chain is built from TRBV6-5 and TRBJ2-1; D possibly corresponds to TRBD2 (6 bases). The V gene's germline CDR1 is MNHEY and CDR2 SVGAGI. The CDR3 is 15 residues long. Trimming left V 0 bases short and J 3 bases short, with 9 bases between. This chain's CDR3 is CASSYSGGGYNEQFF. CDR3 nucleotides: TGTGCCAGCAGTTACTCGGGGGGTGGCTACAATGAGCAGTTCTTC.

The chain joins TRBV6-2 or TRBV6-3 to TRBJ2-7, with D possibly being TRBD1 (5 bases). The germline CDR1 and CDR2 sequences are MNHEY and SVGEGT. Deletions cut 4 bases from V and 1 base from J, with 14 bases between. The CDR3 is 15 amino acids. This chain's CDR3 is CASSSRRVLSYEQYF. The CDR3 DNA reads as TGTGCCAGCAGTTCCCGCAGGGTGTTATCCTACGAGCAGTACTTC.

The chain uses TRBV6-1 and TRBJ1-2; D not certain. V lost 1 base and J lost 2, with 14 bases in between. The germline gives CDR1 MNHNS, CDR2 SASEGT. CDR3 length: 16 amino acids. CDR3 DNA: TGTGCCAGCAGTGAAGGCGTAACCAGAGGGAACTATGGCTACACCTTC. Translating gives CASSEGVTRGNYGYTF.

This chain connects TRBV9 to TRBJ2-6; D uncertain. The V end was cut by 2 bases, the J end by 0 bases, with 6 bases between. The CDR3 consists of 15 residues. Germline lookup yields CDR1 SGDLS and CDR2 YYNGEE. This chain's CDR3 is CASSVWSSGANVLTF. Here the CDR3 DNA reads TGTGCCAGCAGCGTTTGGAGCTCTGGGGCCAACGTCCTGACTTTC.

The V gene is TRBV7-8, the J gene TRBJ2-2; TRBD1 aligns across 9 bases. Germline V lookup: CDR1 SGHVS, CDR2 FQNEAQ. The CDR3 is 18 residues long. The trim removed 3 bases at V and 4 bases at J, leaving 12 bases unmatched. The CDR3 is CASSLVFNRGRITGELFF. The DNA of the CDR3 is TGTGCCAGCAGCTTGGTGTTCAACAGGGGGCGGATCACCGGGGAGCTGTTTTTT.

V gene TRBV4-3 combines with J gene TRBJ2-1; 9 nucleotides align to TRBD1. The germline V gene has CDR1 LGHNA and CDR2 YSLEER. The length of the CDR3 is 16 residues. Losses at the gene ends were 4 bases for V and 4 bases for J; bases not matched to a gene: 8. CDR3 bases: TGCGCCAGCAGCCGAGTTGGGACAGGGAGGTACAATGAGCAGTTCTTC. It encodes CASSRVGTGRYNEQFF.

In this sample, this clone turned up many times. The V call is TRBV11-2, the J call TRBJ2-3; weak D call: TRBD2 (6 bases). V lost 0 bases and J 1 base, leaving 8 bases between the germline ends. Looked up from germline, CDR1 is SGHAT and CDR2 is FQNNGV. The CDR3 contains 15 residues. Here the CDR3 DNA reads TGTGCCAGCAGCTTAGAGGGGGGAGGCACAGATACGCAGTATTTT. Translating it yields CASSLEGGGTDTQYF.